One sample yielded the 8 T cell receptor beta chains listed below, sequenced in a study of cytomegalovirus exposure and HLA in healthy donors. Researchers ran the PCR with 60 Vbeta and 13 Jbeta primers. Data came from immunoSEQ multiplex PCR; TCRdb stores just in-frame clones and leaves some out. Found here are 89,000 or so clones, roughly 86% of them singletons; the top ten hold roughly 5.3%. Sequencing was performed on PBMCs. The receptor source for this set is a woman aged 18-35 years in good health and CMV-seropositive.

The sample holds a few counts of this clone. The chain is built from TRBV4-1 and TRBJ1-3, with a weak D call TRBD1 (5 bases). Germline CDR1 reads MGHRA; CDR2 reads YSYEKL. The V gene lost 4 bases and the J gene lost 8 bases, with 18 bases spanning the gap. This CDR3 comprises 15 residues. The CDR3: CASSLSTLGQDTIYF. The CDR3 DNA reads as TGCGCCAGCAGCCTCAGTACGTTGGGGCAGGACACCATATATTTT.

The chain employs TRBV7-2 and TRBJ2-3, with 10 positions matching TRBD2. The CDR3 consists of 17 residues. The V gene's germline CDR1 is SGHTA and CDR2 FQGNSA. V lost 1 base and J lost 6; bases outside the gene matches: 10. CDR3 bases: TGTGCCAGCAGCTTAGAGTTAGCGGGGGGTATTACTGATACGCAGTATTTT. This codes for CASSLELAGGITDTQYF. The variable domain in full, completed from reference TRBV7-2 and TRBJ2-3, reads GAGVSQSPSNKVTEKGKDVELRCDPISGHTALYWYRQSLGQGLEFLIYFQGNSAPDKSGLPSDRFSAERTGGSVSTLTIQRTQQEDSAVYLCASSLELAGGITDTQYFGPGTRLTVL.

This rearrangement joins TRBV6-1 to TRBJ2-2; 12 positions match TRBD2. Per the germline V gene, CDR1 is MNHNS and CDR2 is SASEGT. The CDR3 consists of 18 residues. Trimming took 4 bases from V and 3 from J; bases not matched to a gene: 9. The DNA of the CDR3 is TGTGCCAGCAGTGCACGACTAGCGGGAGTTTCGGACACCGGGGAGCTGTTTTTT. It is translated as CASSARLAGVSDTGELFF.

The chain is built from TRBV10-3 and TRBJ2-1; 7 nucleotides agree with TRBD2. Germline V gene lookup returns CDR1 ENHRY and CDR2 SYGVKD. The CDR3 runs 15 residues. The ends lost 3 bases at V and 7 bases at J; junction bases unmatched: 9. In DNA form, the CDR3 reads TGTGCCATCAGTGACTTCCAGCGGGAACAGAATGAGCAGTTCTTC. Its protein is CAISDFQREQNEQFF.

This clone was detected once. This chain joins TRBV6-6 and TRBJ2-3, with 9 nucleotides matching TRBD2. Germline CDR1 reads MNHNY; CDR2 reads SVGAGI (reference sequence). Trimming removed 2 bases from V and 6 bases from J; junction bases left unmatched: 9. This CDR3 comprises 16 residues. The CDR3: CASSYPPAGGTDTQYF. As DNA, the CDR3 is TGTGCCAGCAGTTACCCTCCAGCGGGAGGTACCGATACGCAGTATTTT.

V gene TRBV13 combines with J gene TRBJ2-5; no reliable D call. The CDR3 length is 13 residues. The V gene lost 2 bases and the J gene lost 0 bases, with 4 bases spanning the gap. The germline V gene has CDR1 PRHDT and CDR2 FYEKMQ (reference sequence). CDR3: CASSLFDQETQYF. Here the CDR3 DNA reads TGTGCCAGCAGCTTATTCGACCAAGAGACCCAGTACTTC. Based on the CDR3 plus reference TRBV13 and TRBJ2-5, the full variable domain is AAGVIQSPRHLIKEKRETATLKCYPIPRHDTVYWYQQGPGQDPQFLISFYEKMQSDKGSIPDRFSAQQFSDYHSELNMSSLELGDSALYFCASSLFDQETQYFGPGTRLLVL.

The CDR3 reads CASSLGTGNSPLHF. The DNA for the CDR3 is TGCGCCAGCAGCTTGGGAACAGGGAATTCACCCCTCCACTTT. The chain has TRBV5-1 and TRBJ1-6, with a tentative D call TRBD1 (6 bases). This CDR3 region has 14 residues. Looked up from germline, CDR1 is SGHRS and CDR2 is YFSETQ. With 0 bases removed from V and 7 bases from J, the gap between germline ends came to 8 bases.

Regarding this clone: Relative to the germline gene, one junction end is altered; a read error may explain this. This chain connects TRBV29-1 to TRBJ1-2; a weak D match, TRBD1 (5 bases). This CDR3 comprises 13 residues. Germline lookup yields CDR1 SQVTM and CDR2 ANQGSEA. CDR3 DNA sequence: TGCAGCGTACAGGAGCCTGCTAACTATGGCTACCCCTTC. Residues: CSVQEPANYGYPF.